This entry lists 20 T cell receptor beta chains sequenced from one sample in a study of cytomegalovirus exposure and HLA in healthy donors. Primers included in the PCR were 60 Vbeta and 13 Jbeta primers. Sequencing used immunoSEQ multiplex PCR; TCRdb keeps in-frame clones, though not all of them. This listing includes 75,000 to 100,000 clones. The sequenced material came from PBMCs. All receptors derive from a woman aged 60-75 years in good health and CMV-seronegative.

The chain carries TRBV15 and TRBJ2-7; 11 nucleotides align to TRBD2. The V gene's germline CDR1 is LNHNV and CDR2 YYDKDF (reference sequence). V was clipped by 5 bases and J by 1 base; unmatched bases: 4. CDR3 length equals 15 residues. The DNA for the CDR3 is TGTGCCACCAGCGTGGGACTAGCGGAATCCTACGAGCAGTACTTC. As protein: CATSVGLAESYEQYF.

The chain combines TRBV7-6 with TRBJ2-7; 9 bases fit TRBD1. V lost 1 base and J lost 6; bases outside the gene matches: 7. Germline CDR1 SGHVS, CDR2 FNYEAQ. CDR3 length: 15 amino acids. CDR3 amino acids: CASSLGSGTGLEQYF. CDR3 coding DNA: TGTGCCAGCAGCTTAGGCTCGGGGACAGGGCTCGAGCAGTACTTC.

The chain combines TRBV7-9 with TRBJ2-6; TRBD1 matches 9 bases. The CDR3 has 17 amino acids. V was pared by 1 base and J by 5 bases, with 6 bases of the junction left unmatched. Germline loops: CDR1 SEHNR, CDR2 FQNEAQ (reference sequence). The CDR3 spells CASSLDRGRVRANVLTF. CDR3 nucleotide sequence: TGTGCCAGCAGCTTAGACAGGGGGCGGGTACGGGCCAACGTCCTGACTTTC.

The CDR3 here is CATGLAGGAWGSYEQYF. The CDR3 region has the DNA TGTGCCACCGGACTAGCGGGAGGGGCTTGGGGGTCCTACGAGCAGTACTTC. The V gene is TRBV2, the J gene TRBJ2-7; 15 nucleotides line up with TRBD2. The CDR3 covers 17 residues. V shed 10 bases, J shed 1 base, and the junction held 11 bases outside the gene matches. Germline-derived CDR1 and CDR2 are SNHLY and FYNNEI.

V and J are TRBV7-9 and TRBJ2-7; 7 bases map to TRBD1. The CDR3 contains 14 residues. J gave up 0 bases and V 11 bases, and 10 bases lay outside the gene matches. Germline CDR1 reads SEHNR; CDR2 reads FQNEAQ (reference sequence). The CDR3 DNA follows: TGTGCCGGGCGCCGGACAGGTAGCTCCTACGAGCAGTACTTC. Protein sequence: CAGRRTGSSYEQYF.

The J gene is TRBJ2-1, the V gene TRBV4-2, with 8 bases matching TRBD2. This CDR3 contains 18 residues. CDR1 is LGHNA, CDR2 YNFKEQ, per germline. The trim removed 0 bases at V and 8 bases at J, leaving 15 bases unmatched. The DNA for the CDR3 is TGTGCCAGCAGCCAAGACTCCACACCGGGACTAGAGTCCTATGAGCAGTTCTTC. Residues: CASSQDSTPGLESYEQFF.

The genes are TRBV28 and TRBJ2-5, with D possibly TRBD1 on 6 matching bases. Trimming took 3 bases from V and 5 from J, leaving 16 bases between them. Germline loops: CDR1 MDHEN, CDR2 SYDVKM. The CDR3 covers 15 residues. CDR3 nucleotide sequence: TGTGCCAGCAGTTTGGCCTCAGGGGCACATGAGACCCAGTACTTC. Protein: CASSLASGAHETQYF. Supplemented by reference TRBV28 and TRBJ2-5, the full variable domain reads DVKVTQSSRYLVKRTGEKVFLECVQDMDHENMFWYRQDPGLGLRLIYFSYDVKMKEKGDIPEGYSVSREKKERFSLILESASTNQTSMYLCASSLASGAHETQYFGPGTRLLVL.

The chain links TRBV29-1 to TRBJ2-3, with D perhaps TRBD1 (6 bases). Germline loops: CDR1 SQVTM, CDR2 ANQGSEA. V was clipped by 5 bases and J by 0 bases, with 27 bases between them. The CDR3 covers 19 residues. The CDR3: CSVLLQDRDTTASTDTQYF. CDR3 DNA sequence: TGCAGCGTTCTCCTCCAAGATCGGGACACAACAGCTAGCACAGATACGCAGTATTTT.

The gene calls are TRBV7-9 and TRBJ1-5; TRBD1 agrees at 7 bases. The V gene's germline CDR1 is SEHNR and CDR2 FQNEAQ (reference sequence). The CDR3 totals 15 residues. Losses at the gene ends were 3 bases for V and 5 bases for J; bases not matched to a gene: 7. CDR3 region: CASSLSTGVDQPQHF. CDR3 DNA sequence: TGTGCCAGCAGCTTGTCAACAGGGGTGGATCAGCCCCAGCATTTT.

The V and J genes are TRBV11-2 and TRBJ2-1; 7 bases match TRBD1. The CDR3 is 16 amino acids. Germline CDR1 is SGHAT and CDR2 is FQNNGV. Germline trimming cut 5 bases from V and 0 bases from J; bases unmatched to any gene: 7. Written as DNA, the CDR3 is TGTGCCAGCAGCCCTCAACGGGACAGCTCCTACAATGAGCAGTTCTTC. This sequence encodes CASSPQRDSSYNEQFF.

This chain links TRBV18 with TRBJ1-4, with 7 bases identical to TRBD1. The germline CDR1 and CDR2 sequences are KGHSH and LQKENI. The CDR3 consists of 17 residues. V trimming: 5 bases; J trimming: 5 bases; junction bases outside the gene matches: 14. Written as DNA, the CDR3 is TGTGCCAGCTCAAAGTCAATTGGGGACAGCGAAAATGAAAAACTGTTTTTT. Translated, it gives CASSKSIGDSENEKLFF.

The CDR3 DNA reads as TGTGCCAGCGGGGCGGGGGGGCCGAACACCATATATTTT. Residues: CASGAGGPNTIYF. V usage is TRBV28 and J usage is TRBJ1-3; tentative D call: TRBD1 (6 bases). Germline CDR1 MDHEN, CDR2 SYDVKM. Deletions cut 8 bases from V and 7 bases from J, with 15 bases between. The CDR3 spans 13 residues.

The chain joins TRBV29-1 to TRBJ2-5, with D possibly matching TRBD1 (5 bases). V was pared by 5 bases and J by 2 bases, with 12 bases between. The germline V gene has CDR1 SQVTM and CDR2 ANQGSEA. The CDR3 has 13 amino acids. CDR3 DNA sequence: TGCAGCGTTACGGCGACAGCTCAAGAGACCCAGTACTTC. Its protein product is CSVTATAQETQYF. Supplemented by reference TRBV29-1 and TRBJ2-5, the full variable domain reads SAVISQKPSRDICQRGTSLTIQCQVDSQVTMMFWYRQQPGQSLTLIATANQGSEATYESGFVIDKFPISRPNLTFSTLTVSNMSPEDSSIYLCSVTATAQETQYFGPGTRLLVL.

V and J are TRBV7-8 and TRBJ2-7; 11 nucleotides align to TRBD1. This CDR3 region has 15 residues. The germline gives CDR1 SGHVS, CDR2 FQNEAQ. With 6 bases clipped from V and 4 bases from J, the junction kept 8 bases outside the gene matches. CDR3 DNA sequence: TGTGCCAGCAGGACACCGGGACAGGGGGGGTACGAGCAGTACTTC. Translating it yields CASRTPGQGGYEQYF. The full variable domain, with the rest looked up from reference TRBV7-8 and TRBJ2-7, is GAGVSQSPRYKVAKRGQDVALRCDPISGHVSLFWYQQALGQGPEFLTYFQNEAQLDKSGLPSDRFFAERPEGSVSTLKIQRTQQEDSAVYLCASRTPGQGGYEQYFGPGTRLTVT.

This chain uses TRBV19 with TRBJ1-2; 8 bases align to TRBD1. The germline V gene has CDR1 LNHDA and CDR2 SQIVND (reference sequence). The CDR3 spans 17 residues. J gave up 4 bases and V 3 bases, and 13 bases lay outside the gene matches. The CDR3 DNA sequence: TGTGCCAGTAGTATGGTCAGCTCGACAGGGGTAGTCTATGGCTACACCTTC. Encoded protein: CASSMVSSTGVVYGYTF.

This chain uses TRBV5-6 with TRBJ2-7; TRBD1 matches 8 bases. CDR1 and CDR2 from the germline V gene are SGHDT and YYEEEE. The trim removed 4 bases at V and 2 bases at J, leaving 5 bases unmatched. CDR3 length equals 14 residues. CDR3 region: CASSPTGVTYEQYF. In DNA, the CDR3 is TGTGCCAGCAGCCCGACAGGGGTAACCTACGAGCAGTACTTC. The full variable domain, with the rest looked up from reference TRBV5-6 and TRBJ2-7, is DAGVTQSPTHLIKTRGQQVTLRCSPKSGHDTVSWYQQALGQGPQFIFQYYEEEERQRGNFPDRFSGHQFPNYSSELNVNALLLGDSALYLCASSPTGVTYEQYFGPGTRLTVT.

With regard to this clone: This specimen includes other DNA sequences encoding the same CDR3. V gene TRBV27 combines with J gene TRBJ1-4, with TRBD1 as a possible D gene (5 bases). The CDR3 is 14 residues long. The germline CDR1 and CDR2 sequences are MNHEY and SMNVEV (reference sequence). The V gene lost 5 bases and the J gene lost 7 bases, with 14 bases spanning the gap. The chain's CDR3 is CASSGPGWGEKLFF. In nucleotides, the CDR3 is TGTGCCAGCAGTGGCCCAGGGTGGGGTGAAAAACTGTTTTTT.

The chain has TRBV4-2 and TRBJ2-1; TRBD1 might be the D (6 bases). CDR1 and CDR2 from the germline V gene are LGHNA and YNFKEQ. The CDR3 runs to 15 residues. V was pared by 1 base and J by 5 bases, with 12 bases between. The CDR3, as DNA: TGTGCCAGCAGCCAAGTGACCGGGACAAACAATGAGCAGTTCTTC. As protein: CASSQVTGTNNEQFF.

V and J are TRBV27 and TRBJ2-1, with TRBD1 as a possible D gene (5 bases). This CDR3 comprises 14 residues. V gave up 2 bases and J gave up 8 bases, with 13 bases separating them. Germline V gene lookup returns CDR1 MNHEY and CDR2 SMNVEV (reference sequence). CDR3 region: CASSLMGQGDEQFF. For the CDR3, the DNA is TGTGCCAGCAGTTTAATGGGGCAGGGCGATGAGCAGTTCTTC.

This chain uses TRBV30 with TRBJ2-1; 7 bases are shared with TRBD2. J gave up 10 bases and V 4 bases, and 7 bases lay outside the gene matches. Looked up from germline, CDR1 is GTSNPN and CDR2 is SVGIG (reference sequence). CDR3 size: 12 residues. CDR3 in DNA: TGTGCCTGGATGTTGGCGGGGGACGAGCAGTTCTTC. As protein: CAWMLAGDEQFF.